This T cell receptor (beta chain) originates from a study of blood T cell repertoires in COVID-19. Study details: Collection of acute and convalescent COVID-19 samples took place in the United States, Italy and Spain. Sources were T cells, B-cell-depleted T cells, or PBMCs; the material itself was cDNA or gDNA.

With 2 bases removed from V and 1 base from J, the gap between germline ends came to 19 bases. CDR1 SGDLS and CDR2 YYNGEE come from the germline V gene. The CDR3 has 19 residues. Method: immunoSEQ multiplex PCR; TCRdb's copy keeps in-frame clones and lacks some. The sample shows under 95,000 clones, approximately 90% of them seen only once. Enrolment of Seattle patients took place during active infection, and they were followed longitudinally. This clonotype was sampled from a man aged 45-65 years with COVID-19, enrolled during active disease. The sequenced sample consisted of peripheral blood. This chain joins TRBV9 and TRBJ2-6; D remains ambiguous. This CDR3 is CASSVATWAPASGANVLTF. The CDR3 DNA reads TGTGCCAGCAGCGTTGCCACCTGGGCCCCTGCATCTGGGGCCAACGTCCTGACTTTC.